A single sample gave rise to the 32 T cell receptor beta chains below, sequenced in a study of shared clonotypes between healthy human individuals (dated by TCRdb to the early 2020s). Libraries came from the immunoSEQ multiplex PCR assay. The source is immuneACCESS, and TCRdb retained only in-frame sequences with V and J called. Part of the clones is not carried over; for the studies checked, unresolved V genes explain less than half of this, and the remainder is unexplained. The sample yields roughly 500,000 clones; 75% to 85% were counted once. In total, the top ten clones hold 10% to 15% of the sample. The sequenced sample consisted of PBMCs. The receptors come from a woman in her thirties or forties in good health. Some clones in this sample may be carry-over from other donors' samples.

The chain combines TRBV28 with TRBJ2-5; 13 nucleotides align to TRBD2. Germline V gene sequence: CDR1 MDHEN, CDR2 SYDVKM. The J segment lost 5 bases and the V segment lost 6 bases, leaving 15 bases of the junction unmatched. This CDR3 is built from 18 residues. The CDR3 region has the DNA TGTGCCAGCAGCACAGGGACTAGCGGGACCGCAATCAAGGAGACCCAGTACTTC. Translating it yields CASSTGTSGTAIKETQYF.

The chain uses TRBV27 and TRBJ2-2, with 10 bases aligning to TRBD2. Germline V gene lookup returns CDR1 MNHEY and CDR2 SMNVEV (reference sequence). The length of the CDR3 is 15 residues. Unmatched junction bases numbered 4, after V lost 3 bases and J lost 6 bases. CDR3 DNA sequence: TGTGCCAGCAGTTTTACTAGCGGGATTGCCGGGGAGCTGTTTTTT. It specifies CASSFTSGIAGELFF.

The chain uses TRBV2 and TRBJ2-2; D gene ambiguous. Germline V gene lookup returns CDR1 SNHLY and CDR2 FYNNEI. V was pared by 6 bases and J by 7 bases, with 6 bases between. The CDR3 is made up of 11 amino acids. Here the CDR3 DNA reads TGTGCCAGCAGGAGTTTCGGGGAGCTGTTTTTT. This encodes CASRSFGELFF.

In DNA, the CDR3 is TGCGCCAGCAGCCCCAGGGGCCTCGGGCCCCAGCATTTT. It codes for CASSPRGLGPQHF. The chain combines TRBV5-1 with TRBJ1-5, with D perhaps matching TRBD1 (6 bases). Germline V gives CDR1 SGHRS, CDR2 YFSETQ. This CDR3 contains 13 residues. The V and J ends lost 4 bases and 9 bases respectively, with 14 bases between them.

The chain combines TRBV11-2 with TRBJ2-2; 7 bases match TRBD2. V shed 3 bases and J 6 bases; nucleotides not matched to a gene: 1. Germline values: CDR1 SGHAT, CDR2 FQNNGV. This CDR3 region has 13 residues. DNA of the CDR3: TGTGCCAGCAGCTTTCGGGGGGCCGGGGAGCTGTTTTTT. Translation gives CASSFRGAGELFF. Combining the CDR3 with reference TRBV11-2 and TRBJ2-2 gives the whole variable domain EAGVAQSPRYKIIEKRQSVAFWCNPISGHATLYWYQQILGQGPKLLIQFQNNGVVDDSQLPKDRFSAERLKGVDSTLKIQPAKLEDSAVYLCASSFRGAGELFFGEGSRLTVL.

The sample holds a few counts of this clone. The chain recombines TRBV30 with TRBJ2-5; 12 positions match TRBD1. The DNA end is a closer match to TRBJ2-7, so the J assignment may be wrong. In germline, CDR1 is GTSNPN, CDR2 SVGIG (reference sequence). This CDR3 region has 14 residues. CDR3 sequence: CAWSGDRGPYEQYF. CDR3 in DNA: TGTGCCTGGAGTGGGGACAGGGGGCCCTACGAGCAGTACTTC.

For the CDR3, the DNA is TGTGCCTGGACGGGATCCTACAATGAGCAGTTCTTC. As protein: CAWTGSYNEQFF. V is TRBV30 and J is TRBJ2-1, with a weak D call TRBD2 (5 bases). Trimming cost V 4 bases and J 1 base, with 5 bases left between them. The CDR3 runs 12 residues. Germline CDR1 and CDR2: GTSNPN and SVGIG (reference sequence). The complete variable domain, with remaining parts taken from reference TRBV30 and TRBJ2-1, reads SQTIHQWPATLVQPVGSPLSLECTVEGTSNPNLYWYRQAAGRGLQLLFYSVGIGQISSEVPQNLSASRPQDRQFILSSKKLLLSDSGFYLCAWTGSYNEQFFGPGTRLTVL.

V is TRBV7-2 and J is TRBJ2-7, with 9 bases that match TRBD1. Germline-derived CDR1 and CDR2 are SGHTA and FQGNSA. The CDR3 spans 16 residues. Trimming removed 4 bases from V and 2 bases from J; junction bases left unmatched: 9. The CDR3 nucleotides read TGTGCCAGCAGCTCCCCTCGGACAGGGGATCCCTACGAGCAGTACTTC. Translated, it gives CASSSPRTGDPYEQYF.

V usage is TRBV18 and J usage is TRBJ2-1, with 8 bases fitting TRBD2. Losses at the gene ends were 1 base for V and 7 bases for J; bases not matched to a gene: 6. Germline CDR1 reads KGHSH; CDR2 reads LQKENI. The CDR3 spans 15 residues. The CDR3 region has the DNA TGTGCCAGCTCACCACGGGCGGGAGGTCTGAATGAGCAGTTCTTC. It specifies CASSPRAGGLNEQFF. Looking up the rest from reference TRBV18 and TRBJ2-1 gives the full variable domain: NAGVMQNPRHLVRRRGQEARLRCSPMKGHSHVYWYRQLPEEGLKFMVYLQKENIIDESGMPKERFSAEFPKEGPSILRIQQVVRGDSAAYFCASSPRAGGLNEQFFGPGTRLTVL.

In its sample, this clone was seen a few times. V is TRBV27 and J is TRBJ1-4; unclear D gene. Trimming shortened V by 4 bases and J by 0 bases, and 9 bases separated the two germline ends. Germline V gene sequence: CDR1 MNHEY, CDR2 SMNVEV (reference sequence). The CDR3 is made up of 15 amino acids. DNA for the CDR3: TGTGCCAGCAGTTCTCAGTGGGCAACTAATGAAAAACTGTTTTTT. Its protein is CASSSQWATNEKLFF.

The CDR3 DNA sequence: TGTGCCAGCAGTTCAGGAAGGACTGAAGCTTTCTTT. Translating it yields CASSSGRTEAFF. The chain couples TRBV28 to TRBJ1-1; no definite D call. V lost 4 bases, J lost 5 bases, and 8 bases lay in between. This CDR3 region has 12 residues. From germline, CDR1 is MDHEN and CDR2 SYDVKM.

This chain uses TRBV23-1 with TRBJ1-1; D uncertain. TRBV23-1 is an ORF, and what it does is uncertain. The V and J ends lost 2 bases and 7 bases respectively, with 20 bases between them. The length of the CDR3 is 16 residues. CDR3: CASSQIGPGGLGEAFF. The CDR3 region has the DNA TGCGCCAGCAGTCAAATAGGCCCGGGAGGGTTGGGTGAAGCTTTCTTT.

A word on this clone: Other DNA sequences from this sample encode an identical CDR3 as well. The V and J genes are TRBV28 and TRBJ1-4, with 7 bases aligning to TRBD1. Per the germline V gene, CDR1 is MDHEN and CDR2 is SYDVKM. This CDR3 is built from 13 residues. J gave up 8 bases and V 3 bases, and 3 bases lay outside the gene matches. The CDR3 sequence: CASSFGTEEKLFF. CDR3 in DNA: TGTGCCAGCAGTTTTGGGACAGAGGAAAAACTGTTTTTT. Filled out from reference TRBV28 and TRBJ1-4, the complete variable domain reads DVKVTQSSRYLVKRTGEKVFLECVQDMDHENMFWYRQDPGLGLRLIYFSYDVKMKEKGDIPEGYSVSREKKERFSLILESASTNQTSMYLCASSFGTEEKLFFGSGTQLSVL.

DNA of the CDR3: TGTGCCAGCAGCCAAGGTACAGGGTCTGGGGCCAACGTCCTGACTTTC. Translating gives CASSQGTGSGANVLTF. This chain uses TRBV4-2 with TRBJ2-6; TRBD1 might be the D (6 bases). Germline loops: CDR1 LGHNA, CDR2 YNFKEQ. V lost 1 base to trimming and J lost 1 base, with 8 bases between them. The CDR3 has 16 residues.

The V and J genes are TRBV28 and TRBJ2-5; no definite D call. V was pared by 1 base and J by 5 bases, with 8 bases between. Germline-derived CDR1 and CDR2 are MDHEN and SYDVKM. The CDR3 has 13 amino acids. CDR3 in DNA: TGTGCCAGCAGTTTATCAGGTCGGGAGACCCAGTACTTC. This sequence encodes CASSLSGRETQYF.

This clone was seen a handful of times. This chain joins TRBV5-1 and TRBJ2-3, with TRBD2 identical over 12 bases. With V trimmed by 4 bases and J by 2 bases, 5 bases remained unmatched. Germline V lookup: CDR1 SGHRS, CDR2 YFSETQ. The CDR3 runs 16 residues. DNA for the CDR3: TGCGCCAGCAGCGTACGACTAGCGGGAGCCACAGATACGCAGTATTTT. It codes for CASSVRLAGATDTQYF.

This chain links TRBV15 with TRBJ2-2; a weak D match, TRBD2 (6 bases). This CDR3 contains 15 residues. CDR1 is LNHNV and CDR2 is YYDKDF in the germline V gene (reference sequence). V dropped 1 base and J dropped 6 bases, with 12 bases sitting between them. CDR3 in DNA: TGTGCCACCAGCAGAGTACTAGCAATAGCCGGGGAGCTGTTTTTT. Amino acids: CATSRVLAIAGELFF.

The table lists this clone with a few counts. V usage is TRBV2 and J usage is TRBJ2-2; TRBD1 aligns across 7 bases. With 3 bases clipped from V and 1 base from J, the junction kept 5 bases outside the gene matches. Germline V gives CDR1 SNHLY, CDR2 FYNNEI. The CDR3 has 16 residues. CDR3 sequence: CASSEPDRENTGELFF. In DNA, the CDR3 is TGTGCCAGCAGTGAGCCCGACAGGGAGAACACCGGGGAGCTGTTTTTT.

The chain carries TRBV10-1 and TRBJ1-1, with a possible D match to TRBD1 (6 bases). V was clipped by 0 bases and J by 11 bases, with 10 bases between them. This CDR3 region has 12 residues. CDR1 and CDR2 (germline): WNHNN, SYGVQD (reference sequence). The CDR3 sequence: CASSESGGNAFF. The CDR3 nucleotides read TGCGCCAGCAGTGAGTCAGGGGGGAATGCTTTCTTT.

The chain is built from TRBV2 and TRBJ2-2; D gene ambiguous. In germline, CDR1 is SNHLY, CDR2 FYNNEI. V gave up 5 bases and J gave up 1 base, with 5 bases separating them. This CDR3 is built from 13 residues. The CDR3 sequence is CASSKLNTGELFF. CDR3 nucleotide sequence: TGTGCCAGCAGTAAACTGAACACCGGGGAGCTGTTTTTT.

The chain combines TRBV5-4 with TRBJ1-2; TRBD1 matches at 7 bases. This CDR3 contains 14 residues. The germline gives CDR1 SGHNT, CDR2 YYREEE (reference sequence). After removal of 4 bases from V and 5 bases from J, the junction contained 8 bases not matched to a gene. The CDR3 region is CASSIRGTAYGYTF. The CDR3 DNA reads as TGTGCCAGCAGCATCCGCGGGACAGCGTATGGCTACACCTTC.

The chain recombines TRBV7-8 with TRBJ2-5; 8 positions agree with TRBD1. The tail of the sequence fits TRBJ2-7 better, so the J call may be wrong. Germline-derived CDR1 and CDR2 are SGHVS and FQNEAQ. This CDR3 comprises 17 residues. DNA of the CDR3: TGTGCCAGCAGCTTAGCCATGGACGGGACAGGACTCCACGAGCAGTACTTC. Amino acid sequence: CASSLAMDGTGLHEQYF.

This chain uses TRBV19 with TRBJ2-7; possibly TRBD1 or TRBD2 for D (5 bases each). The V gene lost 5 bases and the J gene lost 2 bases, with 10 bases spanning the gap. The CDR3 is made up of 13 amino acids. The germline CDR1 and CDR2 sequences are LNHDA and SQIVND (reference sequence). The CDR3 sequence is CASSWGSTYEQYF. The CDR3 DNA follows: TGTGCCAGTAGTTGGGGGTCCACCTACGAGCAGTACTTC.

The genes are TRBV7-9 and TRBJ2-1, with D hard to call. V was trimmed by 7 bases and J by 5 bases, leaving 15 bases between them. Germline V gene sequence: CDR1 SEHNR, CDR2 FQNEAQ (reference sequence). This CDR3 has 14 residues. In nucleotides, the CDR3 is TGTGCCAGCACCCCGCTTGGCGGTCACAATGAGCAGTTCTTC. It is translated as CASTPLGGHNEQFF.

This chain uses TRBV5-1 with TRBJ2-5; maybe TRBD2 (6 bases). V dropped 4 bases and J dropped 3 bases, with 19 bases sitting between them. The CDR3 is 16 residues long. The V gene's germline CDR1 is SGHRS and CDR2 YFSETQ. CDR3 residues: CASSRLGRERKETQYF. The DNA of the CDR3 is TGCGCCAGCAGCCGTTTAGGGCGGGAAAGAAAAGAGACCCAGTACTTC.

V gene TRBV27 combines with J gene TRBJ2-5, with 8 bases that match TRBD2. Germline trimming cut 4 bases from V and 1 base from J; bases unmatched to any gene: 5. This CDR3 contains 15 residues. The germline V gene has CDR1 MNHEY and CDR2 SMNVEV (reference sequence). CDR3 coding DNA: TGTGCCAGCAGTTGGGTAGCGGGGCTCCAAGAGACCCAGTACTTC. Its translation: CASSWVAGLQETQYF.

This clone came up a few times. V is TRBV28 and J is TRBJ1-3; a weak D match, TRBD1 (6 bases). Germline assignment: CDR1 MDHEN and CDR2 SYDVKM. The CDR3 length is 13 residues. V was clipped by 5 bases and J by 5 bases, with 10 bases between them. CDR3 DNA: TGTGCCAGCAGTGACAGGAGAAGAAACACCATATATTTT. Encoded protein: CASSDRRRNTIYF.

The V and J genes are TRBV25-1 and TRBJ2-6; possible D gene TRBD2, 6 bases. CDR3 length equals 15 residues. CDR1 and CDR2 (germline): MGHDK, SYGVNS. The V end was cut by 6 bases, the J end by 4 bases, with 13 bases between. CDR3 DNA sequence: TGTGCCAGCAGCCAGGCGGCGGGAGGGGCCAACGTCCTGACTTTC. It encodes CASSQAAGGANVLTF.

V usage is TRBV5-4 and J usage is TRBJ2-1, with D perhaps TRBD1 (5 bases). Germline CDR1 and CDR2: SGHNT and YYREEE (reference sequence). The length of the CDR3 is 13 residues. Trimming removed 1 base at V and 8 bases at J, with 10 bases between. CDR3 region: CASSLFWGYEQFF. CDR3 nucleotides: TGTGCCAGCAGCTTGTTTTGGGGCTATGAGCAGTTCTTC.

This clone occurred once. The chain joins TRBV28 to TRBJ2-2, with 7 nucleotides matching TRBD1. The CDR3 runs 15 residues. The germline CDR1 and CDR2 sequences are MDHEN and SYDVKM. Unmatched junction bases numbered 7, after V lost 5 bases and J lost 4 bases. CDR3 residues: CASSIGDRPTGELFF. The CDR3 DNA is TGTGCCAGCAGTATTGGGGACAGACCCACCGGGGAGCTGTTTTTT. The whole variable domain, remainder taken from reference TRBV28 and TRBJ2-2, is DVKVTQSSRYLVKRTGEKVFLECVQDMDHENMFWYRQDPGLGLRLIYFSYDVKMKEKGDIPEGYSVSREKKERFSLILESASTNQTSMYLCASSIGDRPTGELFFGEGSRLTVL.

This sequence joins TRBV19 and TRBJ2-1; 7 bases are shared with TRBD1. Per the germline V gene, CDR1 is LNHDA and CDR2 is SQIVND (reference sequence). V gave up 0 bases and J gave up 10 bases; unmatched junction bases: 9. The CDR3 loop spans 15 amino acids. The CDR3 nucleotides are TGTGCCAGTAGTATAGATTCCCGTGGGGACAGCGAGCAGTTCTTC. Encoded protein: CASSIDSRGDSEQFF.

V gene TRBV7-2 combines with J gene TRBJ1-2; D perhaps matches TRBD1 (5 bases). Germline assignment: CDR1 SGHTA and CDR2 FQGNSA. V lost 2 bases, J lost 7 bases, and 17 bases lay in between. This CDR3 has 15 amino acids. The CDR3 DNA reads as TGTGCCAGCAGCTTACCTGGGTTCAGGGAGGGTGGCTACACCTTC. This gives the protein CASSLPGFREGGYTF. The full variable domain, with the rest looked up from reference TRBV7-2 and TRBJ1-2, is GAGVSQSPSNKVTEKGKDVELRCDPISGHTALYWYRQSLGQGLEFLIYFQGNSAPDKSGLPSDRFSAERTGGSVSTLTIQRTQQEDSAVYLCASSLPGFREGGYTFGSGTRLTVV.